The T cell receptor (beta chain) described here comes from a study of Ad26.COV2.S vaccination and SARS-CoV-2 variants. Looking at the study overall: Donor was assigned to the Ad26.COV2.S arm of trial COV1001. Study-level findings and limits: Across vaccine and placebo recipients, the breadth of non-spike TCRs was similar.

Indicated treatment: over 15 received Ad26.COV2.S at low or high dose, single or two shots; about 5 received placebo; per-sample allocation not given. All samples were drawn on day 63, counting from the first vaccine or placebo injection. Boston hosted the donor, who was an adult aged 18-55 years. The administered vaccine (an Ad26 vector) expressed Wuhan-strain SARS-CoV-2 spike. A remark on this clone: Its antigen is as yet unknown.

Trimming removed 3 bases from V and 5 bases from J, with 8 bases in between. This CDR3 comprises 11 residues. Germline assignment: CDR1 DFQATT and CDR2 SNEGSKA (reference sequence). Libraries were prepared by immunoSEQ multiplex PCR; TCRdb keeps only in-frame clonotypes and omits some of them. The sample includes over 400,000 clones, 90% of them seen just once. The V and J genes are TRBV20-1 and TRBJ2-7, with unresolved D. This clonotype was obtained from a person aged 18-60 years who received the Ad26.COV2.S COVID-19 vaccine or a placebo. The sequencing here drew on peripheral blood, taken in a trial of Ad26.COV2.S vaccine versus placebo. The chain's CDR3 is CSASPKNEQYF. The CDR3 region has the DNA TGCAGTGCTAGCCCTAAGAACGAGCAGTACTTC.